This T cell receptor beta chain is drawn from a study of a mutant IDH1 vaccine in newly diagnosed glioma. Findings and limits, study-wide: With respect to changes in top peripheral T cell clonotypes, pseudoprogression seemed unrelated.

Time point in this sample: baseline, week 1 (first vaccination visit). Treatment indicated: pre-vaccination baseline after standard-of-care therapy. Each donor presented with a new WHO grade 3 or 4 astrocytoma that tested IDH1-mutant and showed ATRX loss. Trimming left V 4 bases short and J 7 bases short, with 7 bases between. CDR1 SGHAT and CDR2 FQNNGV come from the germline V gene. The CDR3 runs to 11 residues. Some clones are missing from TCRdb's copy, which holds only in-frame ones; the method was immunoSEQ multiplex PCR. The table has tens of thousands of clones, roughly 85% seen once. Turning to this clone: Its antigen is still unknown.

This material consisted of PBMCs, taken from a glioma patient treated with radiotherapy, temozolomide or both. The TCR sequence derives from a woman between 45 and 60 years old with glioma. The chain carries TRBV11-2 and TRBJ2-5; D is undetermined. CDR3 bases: TGTGCCAGCAGCTCCCCTGGGACCCAGTACTTC. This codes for CASSSPGTQYF.